The 21 T cell receptor beta chains below come from one sample, sequenced in a study of identical twins. TCRdb analysed the 5' RACE reads with MiXCR anew, one entry per CDR3 protein. Here the sample spans about 700,000 distinct CDR3 sequences, approximately 6% being singletons. Sequencing input: naive T cells sorted from blood. These receptors originate from a man younger than 35 in good health.

This clonotype has just a few counts. The chain combines TRBV7-3 with TRBJ2-7; TRBD2 is a possible D gene (6 bases). Looked up from germline, CDR1 is SGHTA and CDR2 is FQGTGA. This CDR3 contains 14 residues. V was clipped by 6 bases and J by 3 bases, with 15 bases between them. CDR3 DNA: TGTGCCAGCAGACTATCTTCCGGGAGCTACGAGCAGTACTTC. Encoded protein: CASRLSSGSYEQYF.

The chain uses TRBV4-2 and TRBJ1-5; D is ambiguous. The germline CDR1 and CDR2 sequences are LGHNA and YNFKEQ. V was cut by 0 bases and J by 5 bases, with 11 bases left in between. This CDR3 has 15 residues. DNA for the CDR3: TGTGCCAGCAGCCAAGATCGCACTGGGGATCAGCCCCAGCATTTT. Its protein product is CASSQDRTGDQPQHF.

J is TRBJ2-4 and V is TRBV5-1, with 12 positions matching TRBD2. Germline V gives CDR1 SGHRS, CDR2 YFSETQ. This CDR3 is 16 amino acids long. The J segment lost 5 bases and the V segment lost 0 bases, leaving 3 bases of the junction unmatched. The CDR3 here is CASSLASGRGENIQYF. The CDR3 coding sequence is TGCGCCAGCAGCTTGGCTAGCGGGAGGGGAGAAAACATTCAGTACTTC.

The sample holds many counts of this clonotype. V and J are TRBV20-1 and TRBJ1-2, with D perhaps matching TRBD1 (5 bases). The germline V gene encodes CDR1 DFQATT and CDR2 SNEGSKA (reference sequence). Trimming removed 4 bases from V and 7 bases from J, with 10 bases in between. The CDR3 covers 11 residues. The CDR3 loop is CSAMGLGGYTF. CDR3 coding DNA: TGCAGTGCTATGGGACTAGGTGGCTACACCTTC.

The sample holds many counts of this clonotype. The V gene is TRBV20-1, the J gene TRBJ2-5; D is tentatively TRBD1 or TRBD2 (5 bases each). V shed 6 bases and J shed 5 bases, with 19 bases lying between them. Per germline, CDR1 DFQATT and CDR2 SNEGSKA (reference sequence). The CDR3 is 14 amino acids. The CDR3: CSADIVRGRETQYF. The CDR3 bases are TGCAGTGCCGACATAGTGAGGGGAAGGGAGACCCAGTACTTC.

This clonotype was counted many times. V and J are TRBV6-5 and TRBJ1-1, with D uncertain. The germline V and J ends were trimmed by 8 bases and 3 bases, with 4 bases remaining between them. CDR3 size: 10 residues. CDR1 is MNHEY and CDR2 is SVGAGI in the germline V gene. The CDR3 reads CASYDTEAFF. CDR3 nucleotide sequence: TGTGCCAGCTATGACACTGAAGCTTTCTTT.

At least ten counts were recorded for this clonotype. V and J are TRBV15 and TRBJ2-2; D is undetermined. CDR1 and CDR2 from the germline V gene are LNHNV and YYDKDF (reference sequence). The CDR3 has 14 amino acids. V was pared by 0 bases and J by 7 bases, with 9 bases between. The CDR3 nucleotides are TGTGCCACCAGCAGAGATATGGGGAACGGGGAGCTGTTTTTT. Translated, it gives CATSRDMGNGELFF.

This chain uses TRBV3-1 with TRBJ2-1; 16 positions agree with TRBD2. CDR1 and CDR2 from the germline V gene are LGHDT and YNNKEL (reference sequence). V dropped 4 bases and J dropped 9; count of bases not matched to a gene: 3. This CDR3 contains 15 residues. For the CDR3, the DNA is TGTGCCAGCAGCCTCGGGACTAGCGGGGGGGCTGAGCAGTTCTTC. Amino acid sequence: CASSLGTSGGAEQFF.

This clonotype occurred many times. The V gene is TRBV28, the J gene TRBJ2-5; D uncertain. The ends were cut back, 3 bases at V and 4 bases at J, with 15 bases in the middle. Germline V gene data show CDR1 as MDHEN and CDR2 as SYDVKM. The CDR3 has 15 residues. The CDR3 reads CASSLRSEPRETQYF. DNA for the CDR3: TGTGCCAGCAGTTTGAGGTCAGAACCCCGAGAGACCCAGTACTTC.

This clonotype was found a few times. The V and J genes are TRBV3-1 and TRBJ2-2; D remains ambiguous. This CDR3 has 17 residues. CDR1 and CDR2 from the germline V gene are LGHDT and YNNKEL (reference sequence). V was pared by 0 bases and J by 0 bases, with 11 bases between. The CDR3 DNA is TGTGCCAGCAGCCAAGAGGTGGGTCGGCCGAACACCGGGGAGCTGTTTTTT. It yields the protein CASSQEVGRPNTGELFF.

This clonotype was detected many times. The chain has TRBV7-9 and TRBJ1-4, with a possible D match to TRBD1 (5 bases). V dropped 5 bases and J dropped 8 bases, with 15 bases sitting between them. CDR1 and CDR2 (germline): SEHNR, FQNEAQ (reference sequence). This CDR3 is built from 14 residues. This chain's CDR3 is CASSDGGIEEKLFF. The CDR3 region has the DNA TGTGCCAGCAGCGATGGGGGGATTGAAGAAAAACTGTTTTTT.

This clonotype was recorded at least ten times. This rearrangement joins TRBV15 to TRBJ2-1, with 10 bases that match TRBD2. There are 16 residues in the CDR3. Germline CDR1 is LNHNV and CDR2 is YYDKDF (reference sequence). Losses at the gene ends were 0 bases for V and 3 bases for J; bases not matched to a gene: 2. The CDR3 sequence is CATSREAGGIYNEQFF. CDR3 nucleotide sequence: TGTGCCACCAGCAGAGAAGCGGGAGGGATCTACAATGAGCAGTTCTTC. The entire variable domain, with the rest obtained from reference TRBV15 and TRBJ2-1, is as follows: DAMVIQNPRYQVTQFGKPVTLSCSQTLNHNVMYWYQQKSSQAPKLLFHYYDKDFNNEADTPDNFQSRRPNTSFCFLDIRSPGLGDTAMYLCATSREAGGIYNEQFFGPGTRLTVL.

The chain joins TRBV27 to TRBJ2-7; no clear D gene. Per germline, CDR1 MNHEY and CDR2 SMNVEV (reference sequence). The CDR3 covers 13 residues. Between the trimmed V and J ends, which lost 6 bases and 3 bases, there was a span of 12 bases. The CDR3 region is CASSYGNDYEQYF. The DNA of the CDR3 is TGTGCCAGCAGCTACGGTAATGACTACGAGCAGTACTTC.

This clonotype has a handful of counts. The chain couples TRBV29-1 to TRBJ1-1; D possibly corresponds to TRBD1 (5 bases). V lost 1 base and J lost 3, with 21 bases in between. CDR1 and CDR2 (germline): SQVTM, ANQGSEA. The CDR3 consists of 17 residues. CDR3 sequence reads: CSVEGGVRGWEDTEAFF. The CDR3 DNA is TGCAGCGTTGAAGGGGGAGTGAGGGGCTGGGAAGACACTGAAGCTTTCTTT.

Ten or more counts support this clonotype. The chain joins TRBV12-3 or TRBV12-4 to TRBJ2-5, with TRBD1 matching over 7 bases. This CDR3 is built from 14 residues. The V gene end was trimmed by 6 bases and the J gene end by 4 bases; junction bases not matched to a gene: 8. CDR3 sequence: CASSRQGWGETQYF. CDR3 DNA sequence: TGTGCCAGCAGCCGACAGGGTTGGGGAGAGACCCAGTACTTC.

The sample holds a few counts of this clonotype. The chain links TRBV7-9 to TRBJ2-2; 10 nucleotides line up with TRBD2. After removal of 5 bases from V and 1 base from J, the junction contained 4 bases not matched to a gene. CDR1 and CDR2 (germline): SEHNR, FQNEAQ (reference sequence). The CDR3 covers 16 residues. CDR3 coding DNA: TGTGCCAGCAGCCGCCGGACTAGCGGGAACACCGGGGAGCTGTTTTTT. Amino acid sequence: CASSRRTSGNTGELFF.

Ten or more counts support this clonotype. In nucleotides, the CDR3 is TGTGCCAGCACCTCCCCGGGACAGGGTAGAACCTACGAGCAGTACTTC. It is translated as CASTSPGQGRTYEQYF. The genes are TRBV28 and TRBJ2-7; 9 nucleotides line up with TRBD1. The J segment lost 2 bases and the V segment lost 7 bases, leaving 12 bases of the junction unmatched. Germline values: CDR1 MDHEN, CDR2 SYDVKM. There are 16 residues in the CDR3.

The V gene is TRBV5-1, the J gene TRBJ2-3; perhaps TRBD1 as D (6 bases). The V and J ends lost 0 bases and 4 bases respectively, with 9 bases between them. The V gene's germline CDR1 is SGHRS and CDR2 YFSETQ. This CDR3 comprises 14 residues. The CDR3 protein is CASSLDRVSDTQYF. CDR3 in DNA: TGCGCCAGCAGCTTGGACAGGGTATCAGATACGCAGTATTTT.

This clonotype was seen repeatedly, ten times or more. The chain employs TRBV12-3 or TRBV12-4 and TRBJ1-1; TRBD1 aligns across 7 bases. Losses at the gene ends were 3 bases for V and 11 bases for J; bases not matched to a gene: 3. The CDR3 length is 11 residues. CDR3 protein: CASSLTGRAFF. In DNA, the CDR3 is TGTGCCAGCAGTTTGACAGGGCGTGCTTTCTTT.

There are many counts of this clonotype. The genes are TRBV7-9 and TRBJ2-7, with 10 bases aligning to TRBD2. With 4 bases clipped from V and 9 bases from J, the junction kept 6 bases outside the gene matches. Germline CDR1 reads SEHNR; CDR2 reads FQNEAQ (reference sequence). The CDR3 is 13 amino acids. CDR3 bases: TGTGCCAGCAGCTCCAGCGGGAGGGCCCGGCAGTACTTC. Translated: CASSSSGRARQYF.

V is TRBV5-6 and J is TRBJ2-4; tentatively, D is TRBD1 (6 bases). The V gene's germline CDR1 is SGHDT and CDR2 YYEEEE. CDR3 length: 14 residues. V dropped 4 bases and J dropped 1 base, with 9 bases sitting between them. The DNA of the CDR3 is TGTGCCAGCAGCCAGGGGTTTGCCAAAAACATTCAGTACTTC. Encoded protein: CASSQGFAKNIQYF.